The T cell receptor beta chain described here comes from a study of cytomegalovirus exposure and HLA in healthy donors. Whole-study findings and limits: Later analysis associated a missense DCLRE1C variant with TCR beta V- and J-gene trimming. In a later analysis, productive TCRs from donors in an Asian-associated ancestry cluster reportedly carried fewer N-insertions than the cohort mean. TCR beta V segments were, for the most part, productive about 90% or about 30% of the time in an earlier analysis.

60 Vbeta and 13 Jbeta primers were used in PCR. Original processing methods: It was a later analysis that counted 83 million or so unique TCR beta chains, of which roughly 11 million were shared. TCRdb's copy holds only in-frame clones and misses some; the assay was immunoSEQ multiplex PCR. Clone size and the V and J calls come from that table; the DNA yielded D and trimming. This sample has around 160,000 clones; about 80% occur once, and the top ten carry about 9.1%. The V end was cut by 3 bases, the J end by 2 bases, with 14 bases between. The CDR3 contains 15 residues. From germline, CDR1 is LGHNA and CDR2 YSLEER. Concerning this clone itself: The target antigen is unknown.

Sequenced: PBMCs. The sequence was obtained from a man aged 18 to 35 in good health and CMV-seropositive. The chain joins TRBV4-3 to TRBJ2-7; weak D call: TRBD1 (6 bases). For the CDR3, the DNA is TGCGCCAGCAGCCAGATCGGGACACCGACCTACGAGCAGTACTTC. Translation: CASSQIGTPTYEQYF.